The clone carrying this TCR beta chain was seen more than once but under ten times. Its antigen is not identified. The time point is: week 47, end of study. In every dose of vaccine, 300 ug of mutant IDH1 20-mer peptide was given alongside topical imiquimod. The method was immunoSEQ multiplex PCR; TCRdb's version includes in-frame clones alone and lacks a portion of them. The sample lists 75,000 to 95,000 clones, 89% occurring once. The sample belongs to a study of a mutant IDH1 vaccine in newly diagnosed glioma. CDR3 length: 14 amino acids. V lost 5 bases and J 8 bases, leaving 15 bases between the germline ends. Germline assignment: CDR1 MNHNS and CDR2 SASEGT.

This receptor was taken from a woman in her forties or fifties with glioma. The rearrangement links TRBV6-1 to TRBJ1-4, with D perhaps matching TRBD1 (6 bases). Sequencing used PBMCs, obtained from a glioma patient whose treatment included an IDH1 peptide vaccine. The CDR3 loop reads CASSFQGKGEKLFF. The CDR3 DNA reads TGTGCCAGCAGTTTCCAGGGGAAGGGCGAAAAACTGTTTTTT.